Presented here are 18 T cell receptor beta chains from one specimen sequenced in a study of patients and donors after allogeneic stem cell transplantation. MiXCR, run by TCRdb on the RT-PCR reads, gives a single entry per CDR3 protein. The table lists roughly 880,000 distinct CDR3 sequences, over 15% of them singletons. The material sequenced was blood, either unsorted or a sorted T cell fraction (not recorded which). These receptor sequences come from a human donor who was either an allogeneic HSCT recipient or a stem cell or donor lymphocyte infusion donor (not recorded which). It is not recorded whose cells these are; they may come from a transplant donor.

The V gene is TRBV27, the J gene TRBJ2-7; 9 bases fit TRBD1. Losses at the gene ends were 2 bases for V and 9 bases for J; bases not matched to a gene: 11. Germline V gene data show CDR1 as MNHEY and CDR2 as SMNVEV (reference sequence). The CDR3 totals 15 residues. The CDR3 nucleotides are TGTGCCAGCAGTTTACAGGGAGGAACAGGGGGCCTGCAGTACTTC. Residues: CASSLQGGTGGLQYF.

This clonotype has more than one count but fewer than ten. The chain uses TRBV3-1 and TRBJ1-4, with TRBD1 as a possible D gene (5 bases). CDR1 and CDR2 from the germline V gene are LGHDT and YNNKEL (reference sequence). Between the trimmed V and J ends, which lost 0 bases and 0 bases, there was a span of 8 bases. CDR3 size: 16 residues. This chain's CDR3 is CASSQDRVTTNEKLFF. CDR3 sequence (DNA): TGTGCCAGCAGCCAAGACAGGGTAACAACTAATGAAAAACTGTTTTTT.

This clonotype was observed a handful of times. V is TRBV2 and J is TRBJ1-1; D gene unclear. V shed 7 bases and J shed 2 bases, with 11 bases lying between them. Germline lookup yields CDR1 SNHLY and CDR2 FYNNEI. The CDR3 length is 13 residues. CDR3 bases: TGTGCCAGCACCCAGGACGGAAACACTGAAGCTTTCTTT. This translates into CASTQDGNTEAFF.

The chain joins TRBV25-1 to TRBJ1-2; the match to TRBD1 covers 7 bases. Germline CDR1 and CDR2: MGHDK and SYGVNS. J was trimmed by 4 bases and V by 7 bases; bases with no gene match: 12. This CDR3 comprises 15 residues. The CDR3 sequence: CASTRPRDSGYGYTF. The CDR3 bases are TGTGCCAGCACCAGACCTAGGGACAGCGGCTATGGCTACACCTTC.

This clonotype was counted a few times. In DNA, the CDR3 is TGTGCCAGCAGCCAACTCCGGGACGGTGAAGCTTTCTTT. Translation gives CASSQLRDGEAFF. V usage is TRBV4-2 and J usage is TRBJ1-1, with D perhaps TRBD1 (5 bases). With 2 bases removed from V and 7 bases from J, the gap between germline ends came to 11 bases. Germline CDR1 LGHNA, CDR2 YNFKEQ. The CDR3 is 13 amino acids.

As for this clonotype: An end of the junction differs from the germline gene, which may be a read error. This chain joins TRBV20-1 and TRBJ1-6; D remains ambiguous. The CDR3 runs 17 residues. CDR1 is DFQATT, CDR2 SNEGSKA, per germline (reference sequence). CDR3 sequence: CSARVVRGSSHNSPLHF. DNA of the CDR3: TGCAGTGCTAGAGTGGTCCGGGGAAGCTCCCATAATTCACCCCTCCACTTT.

This clonotype has a handful of counts. The rearrangement uses TRBV27 and TRBJ2-1, with 11 bases lining up with TRBD1. This CDR3 comprises 16 residues. The V gene's germline CDR1 is MNHEY and CDR2 SMNVEV (reference sequence). V trimming: 1 base; J trimming: 7 bases; junction bases outside the gene matches: 6. CDR3 residues: CASSLLDRGQRNEQFF. In DNA, the CDR3 is TGTGCCAGCAGTTTATTGGACAGGGGGCAGAGAAATGAGCAGTTCTTC.

This clonotype has more than one count but fewer than ten. This chain links TRBV28 with TRBJ1-2; 7 positions agree with TRBD1. The CDR3 has 14 residues. The germline V gene encodes CDR1 MDHEN and CDR2 SYDVKM. The trim removed 7 bases at V and 9 bases at J, leaving 14 bases unmatched. The CDR3 region has the DNA TGTGCCAGCACCCTTGTTAGAGGGGGCGGTCGCTACACCTTC. It specifies CASTLVRGGGRYTF.

In this sample, this clonotype turned up a few times. The V gene is TRBV5-1, the J gene TRBJ2-2; D is possibly TRBD1 (5 bases). The CDR3 runs 16 residues. Germline loops: CDR1 SGHRS, CDR2 YFSETQ. Between the trimmed V and J ends, which lost 0 bases and 7 bases, there was a span of 16 bases. The CDR3 sequence is CASSLADMGRGGELFF. CDR3 nucleotide sequence: TGCGCCAGCAGCTTGGCCGATATGGGGCGCGGCGGGGAGCTGTTTTTT.

This clonotype appeared a few times. The chain couples TRBV5-1 to TRBJ1-1; D might be TRBD1 (6 bases). CDR1 is SGHRS and CDR2 is YFSETQ in the germline V gene. Trimming removed 0 bases from V and 1 base from J, with 10 bases in between. The CDR3 runs to 15 residues. The CDR3 DNA reads TGCGCCAGCAGCTTGGCGTCGGGGGCGAACACTGAAGCTTTCTTT. This encodes CASSLASGANTEAFF.

The rearrangement links TRBV24-1 to TRBJ1-2; 7 nucleotides line up with TRBD1. The length of the CDR3 is 14 residues. In germline, CDR1 is KGHDR, CDR2 SFDVKD. The V segment lost 4 bases and the J segment 5 bases; nucleotides outside the gene matches: 6. CDR3: CATSDRGTVYGYTF. CDR3 nucleotides: TGTGCCACCAGTGACAGGGGGACGGTATATGGCTACACCTTC.

The rearrangement joins TRBV5-1 to TRBJ2-2, with a weak D call TRBD1 (6 bases). Germline CDR1 is SGHRS and CDR2 is YFSETQ. This CDR3 is built from 15 residues. Trimming removed 0 bases at V and 6 bases at J, with 12 bases between. In DNA form, the CDR3 reads TGCGCCAGCAGCTTGGGGGGGCGAAGCGCCGGGGAGCTGTTTTTT. Translated: CASSLGGRSAGELFF.

The CDR3 spells CATSAGLAGGHAQFF. In DNA form, the CDR3 reads TGTGCCACCAGTGCTGGACTAGCGGGGGGGCACGCGCAGTTCTTC. This sequence joins TRBV24-1 and TRBJ2-1, with 15 bases lining up with TRBD2. The V gene's germline CDR1 is KGHDR and CDR2 SFDVKD. The CDR3 extends over 15 amino acids. V dropped 5 bases and J dropped 12; count of bases not matched to a gene: 7.

This rearrangement joins TRBV5-1 to TRBJ2-1; the match to TRBD1 covers 9 bases. The V gene end was trimmed by 3 bases and the J gene end by 14 bases; junction bases not matched to a gene: 6. The CDR3 covers 12 residues. CDR1 SGHRS and CDR2 YFSETQ come from the germline V gene. The CDR3 spells CASSWDREGEFF. The CDR3 DNA is TGCGCCAGCAGCTGGGACAGGGAGGGGGAGTTCTTC.

The CDR3 DNA follows: TGTGCCAGCAGCAGAGGAGAGATAATAAACATTCAGTACTTC. Translation: CASSRGEIINIQYF. The V gene is TRBV12-3 or TRBV12-4, the J gene TRBJ2-4; no reliable D call. V was cut by 6 bases and J by 6 bases, with 15 bases left in between. This CDR3 has 14 amino acids.

The chain is built from TRBV29-1 and TRBJ2-5; TRBD1 or TRBD2 may be the D gene (6 bases each). This CDR3 region has 14 residues. V lost 4 bases to trimming and J lost 1 base, with 13 bases between them. In germline, CDR1 is SQVTM, CDR2 ANQGSEA. As DNA, the CDR3 is TGCAGCGTTGGGGGGGCTAGCAGCCAAGAGACCCAGTACTTC. It encodes CSVGGASSQETQYF.

This clonotype was found a few times. This chain joins TRBV27 and TRBJ2-4; perhaps TRBD2 as D (6 bases). The CDR3 is made up of 14 amino acids. V dropped 6 bases and J dropped 7 bases, with 16 bases sitting between them. Per germline, CDR1 MNHEY and CDR2 SMNVEV (reference sequence). The CDR3 is CASSKGLAENIQYF. The DNA of the CDR3 is TGTGCCAGCAGCAAGGGACTGGCTGAGAACATTCAGTACTTC.

This clonotype came up a few times. The rearrangement joins TRBV6-1 to TRBJ2-3; tentatively, D is TRBD2 (7 bases). Per the germline V gene, CDR1 is MNHNS and CDR2 is SASEGT. This CDR3 is 14 amino acids long. V was pared by 3 bases and J by 3 bases, with 10 bases between. The CDR3 DNA sequence: TGTGCCAGCAGTGAGGGGGGGCGGACAGATACGCAGTATTTT. Amino acids: CASSEGGRTDTQYF.